This T cell receptor (beta chain) was identified in a study of blood T cell repertoires in COVID-19. Study-wide background: Samples of COVID-19 (acute and convalescent) were obtained from the United States, Italy and Spain. The analysed material was cDNA or gDNA that came from T cells, B-cell-depleted T cells, or PBMCs.

Original analysis: Amplifying reference gene primers gave estimates of nucleated cell counts. This table comes from immunoSEQ multiplex PCR, and its TCRdb copy is limited to in-frame clones, with some not included. V, J and clone size were drawn from that table, and D and trimming were deduced from the DNA. The sample has 110,000 or so clones; roughly 85% are singletons. This CDR3 comprises 13 residues. The J segment lost 8 bases and the V segment lost 4 bases, leaving 6 bases of the junction unmatched. The source material was peripheral blood. The source of this sequence is a woman aged 60 to 75 with acute or convalescent COVID-19. This chain links TRBV12-3 or TRBV12-4 with TRBJ2-7; TRBD1 agrees at 9 bases. CDR3 amino acids: CASSSGTGRQQYF. Here the CDR3 DNA reads TGTGCCAGCAGTTCCGGGACAGGGCGACAGCAGTACTTC.